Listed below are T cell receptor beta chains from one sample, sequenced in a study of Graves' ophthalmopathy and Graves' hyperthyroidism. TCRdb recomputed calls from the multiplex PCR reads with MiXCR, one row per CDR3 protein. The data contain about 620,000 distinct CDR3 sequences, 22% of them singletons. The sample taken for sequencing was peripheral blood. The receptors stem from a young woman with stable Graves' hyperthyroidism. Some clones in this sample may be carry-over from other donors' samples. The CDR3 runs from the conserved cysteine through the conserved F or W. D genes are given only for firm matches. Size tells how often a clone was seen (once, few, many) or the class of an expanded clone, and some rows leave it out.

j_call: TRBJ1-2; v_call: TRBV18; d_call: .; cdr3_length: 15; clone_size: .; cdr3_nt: TGTGCCAGCTCACCAATGGGGGGCCCTACGAATGGCTACACCTTC; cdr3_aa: CASSPMGGPTNGYTF
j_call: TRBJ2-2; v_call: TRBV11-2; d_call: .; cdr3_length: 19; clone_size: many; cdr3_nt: TGTGCCAGCAGCTTAGAGGGTCGTCAGGTCGTCCTGAACACCGGGGAGCTGTTTTTT; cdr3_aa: CASSLEGRQVVLNTGELFF
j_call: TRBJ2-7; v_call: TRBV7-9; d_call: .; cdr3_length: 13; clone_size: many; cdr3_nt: TGTGCCAGCAGCACAGCAGGGTCCTACGAGCAGTACTTC; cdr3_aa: CASSTAGSYEQYF
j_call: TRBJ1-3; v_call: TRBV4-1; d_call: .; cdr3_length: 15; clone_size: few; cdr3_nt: TGCGCCAGCAGCCAACGTGACACCGCTGGAAACACCATATATTTT; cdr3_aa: CASSQRDTAGNTIYF
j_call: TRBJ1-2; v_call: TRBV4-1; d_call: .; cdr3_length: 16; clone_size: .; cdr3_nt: TGCGCCAGCAGCCGTAACCCCGGGTCTCCCATCTATGGCTACACCTTC; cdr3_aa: CASSRNPGSPIYGYTF
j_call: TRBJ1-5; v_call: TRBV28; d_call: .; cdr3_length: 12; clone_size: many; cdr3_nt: TGTGCCAGCACCCAGTCCTTTCAGCCCCAGCATTTT; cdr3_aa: CASTQSFQPQHF
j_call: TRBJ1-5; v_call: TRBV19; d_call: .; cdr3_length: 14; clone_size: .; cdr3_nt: TGTGCCAGTACCCAAACGGGACGTAATCAGCCCCAGCATTTT; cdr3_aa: CASTQTGRNQPQHF
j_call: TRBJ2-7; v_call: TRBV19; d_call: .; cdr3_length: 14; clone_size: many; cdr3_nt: TGTGCCAGCAAACCGAGGATAAATGAGGGCGAGCAGTACTTC; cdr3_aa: CASKPRINEGEQYF
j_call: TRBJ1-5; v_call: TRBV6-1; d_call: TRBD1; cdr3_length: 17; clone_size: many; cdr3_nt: TGTGCCAGCAGTGAAGCAGGGACGACAGGGGACGATCAGCCCCAGCATTTT; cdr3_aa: CASSEAGTTGDDQPQHF
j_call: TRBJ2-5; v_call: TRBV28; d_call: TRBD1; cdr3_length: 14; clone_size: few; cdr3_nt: TGTGCCAGCAGGGGCCGGGACAGAAAAGAGACCCAGTACTTC; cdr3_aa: CASRGRDRKETQYF
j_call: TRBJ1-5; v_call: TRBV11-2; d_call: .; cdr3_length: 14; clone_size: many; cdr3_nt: TGTGCCAGCAGCTTATTTGCAGGGGCTCAGCCCCAGCATTTT; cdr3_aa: CASSLFAGAQPQHF
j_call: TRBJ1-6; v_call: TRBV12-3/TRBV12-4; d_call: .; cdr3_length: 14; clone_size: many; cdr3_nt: TGTGCCAGCAGAACAGGACACTATAATTCACCCCTCCACTTT; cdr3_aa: CASRTGHYNSPLHF
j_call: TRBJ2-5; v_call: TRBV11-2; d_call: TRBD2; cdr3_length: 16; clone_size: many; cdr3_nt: TGTGCCAGCAGCTTAGATCTTTCCGGGAGGGGAGAGACCCAGTACTTC; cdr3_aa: CASSLDLSGRGETQYF
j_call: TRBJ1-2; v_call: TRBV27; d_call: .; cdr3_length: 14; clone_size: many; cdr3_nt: TGTGCCAGCAGTTTAAACAGTAATAACTATGGCTACACCTTC; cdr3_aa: CASSLNSNNYGYTF
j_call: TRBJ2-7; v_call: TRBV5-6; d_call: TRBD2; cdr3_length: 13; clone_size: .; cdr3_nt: TGTGCCAGCAGCCGGTGGGGGGGGTACGAGCAGTACTTC; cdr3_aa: CASSRWGGYEQYF
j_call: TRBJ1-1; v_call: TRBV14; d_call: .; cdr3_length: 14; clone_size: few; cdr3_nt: TGTGCCAGCAGCCAAGATCTAAGGGTAGGAGAAGCTTTCTTT; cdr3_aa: CASSQDLRVGEAFF
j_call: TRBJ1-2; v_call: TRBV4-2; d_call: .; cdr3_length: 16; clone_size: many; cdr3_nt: TGTGCCAGCAGCCAAAAGCGGCAAGTCAGTTGGGAGGGCTACACCTTC; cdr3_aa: CASSQKRQVSWEGYTF
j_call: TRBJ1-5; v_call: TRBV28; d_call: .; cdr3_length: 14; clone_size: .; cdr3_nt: TGTGCTACGCAACGGACAGAATACAATCAGCCCCAGCATTTT; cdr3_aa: CATQRTEYNQPQHF
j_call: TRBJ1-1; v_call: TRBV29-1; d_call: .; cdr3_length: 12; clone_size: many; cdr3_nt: TGCAGCGCCGGCTTTGGGAACACTGAAGCTTTCTTT; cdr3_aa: CSAGFGNTEAFF
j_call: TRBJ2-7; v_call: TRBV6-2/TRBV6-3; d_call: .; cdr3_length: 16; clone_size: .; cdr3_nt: TGTGCCAGCAGCGGCTTCTACCGGTCTAGCTCCTACGAGCAGTACTTC; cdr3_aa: CASSGFYRSSSYEQYF
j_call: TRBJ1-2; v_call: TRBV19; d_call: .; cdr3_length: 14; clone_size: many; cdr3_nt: TGTGCCAGTAGGGTGGTTCGGGGTACCTATGGCTACACCTTC; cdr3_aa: CASRVVRGTYGYTF
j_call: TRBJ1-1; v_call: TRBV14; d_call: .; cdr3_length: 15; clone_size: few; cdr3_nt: TGTGCCAGCAGCCAAGATCGGGAGGACCCCACTGAAGCTTTCTTT; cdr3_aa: CASSQDREDPTEAFF
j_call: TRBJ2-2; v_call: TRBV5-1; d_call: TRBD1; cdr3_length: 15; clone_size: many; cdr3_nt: TGCGCCAGCAGCTTGACAGGGGGCGATACCGGGGAGCTGTTTTTT; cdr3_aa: CASSLTGGDTGELFF
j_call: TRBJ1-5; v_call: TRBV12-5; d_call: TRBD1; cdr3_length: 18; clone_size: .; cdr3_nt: TGTGCTAGTGGCTTGCTCGGGACAGGAAGTCGTAGCAATCAGCCCCAGCATTTT; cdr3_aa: CASGLLGTGSRSNQPQHF
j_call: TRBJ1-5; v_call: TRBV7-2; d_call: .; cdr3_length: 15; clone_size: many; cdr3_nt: TGTGCCAGCAGCTTAGGAGGGCATAGCAATCAGCCCCAGCATTTT; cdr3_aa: CASSLGGHSNQPQHF
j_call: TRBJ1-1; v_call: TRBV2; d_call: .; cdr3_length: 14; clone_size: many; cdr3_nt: TGTGCCAGCAGCAAACTGGGCCCCGGGACTGAAGCTTTCTTT; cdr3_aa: CASSKLGPGTEAFF
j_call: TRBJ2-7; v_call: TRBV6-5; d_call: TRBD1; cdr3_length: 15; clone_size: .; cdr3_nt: TGTGCCAGCAGTTACCACGGGACAGGGGCTAACGAGCAGTACTTC; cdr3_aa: CASSYHGTGANEQYF
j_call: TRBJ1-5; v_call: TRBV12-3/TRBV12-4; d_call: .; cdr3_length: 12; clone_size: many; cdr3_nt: TGTGCCACCGCCCTGGGCAATCAGCCCCAGCATTTT; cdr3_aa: CATALGNQPQHF
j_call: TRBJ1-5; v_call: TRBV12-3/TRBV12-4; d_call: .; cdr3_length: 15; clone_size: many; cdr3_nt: TGTGCCAGCAGGGTCGGGGGTGTTAGCAATCAGCCCCAGCATTTT; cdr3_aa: CASRVGGVSNQPQHF
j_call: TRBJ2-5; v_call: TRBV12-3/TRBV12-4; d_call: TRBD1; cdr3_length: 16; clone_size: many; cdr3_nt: TGTGCCAGCAGTTACAGGGGGCAGAGCAACCAAGAGACCCAGTACTTC; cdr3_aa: CASSYRGQSNQETQYF
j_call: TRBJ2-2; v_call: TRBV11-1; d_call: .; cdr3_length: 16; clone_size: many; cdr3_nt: TGTGCCAGCAGCTTAGTTGGGCAATTTAACACCGGGGAGCTGTTTTTT; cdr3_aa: CASSLVGQFNTGELFF
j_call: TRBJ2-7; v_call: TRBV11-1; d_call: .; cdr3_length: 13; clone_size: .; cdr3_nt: TGTGCCAGCGGACATGTCGAAATGGACGATCAGTACTTC; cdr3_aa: CASGHVEMDDQYF
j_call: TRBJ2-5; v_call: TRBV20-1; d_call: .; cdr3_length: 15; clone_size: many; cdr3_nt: TGCAGTGCTAGCCGGGGGACCGGATTACAAGAGACCCAGTACTTC; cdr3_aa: CSASRGTGLQETQYF
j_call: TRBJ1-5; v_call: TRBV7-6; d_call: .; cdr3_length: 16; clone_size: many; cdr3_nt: TGTGCCAGCAGCTTAGGATCGTGGGACGGTGATCAGCCCCAGCATTTT; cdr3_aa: CASSLGSWDGDQPQHF
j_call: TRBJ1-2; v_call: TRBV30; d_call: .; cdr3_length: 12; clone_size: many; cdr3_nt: TGTGCCTGGAGTGTACGACAGGTCGGCTACACCTTC; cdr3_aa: CAWSVRQVGYTF
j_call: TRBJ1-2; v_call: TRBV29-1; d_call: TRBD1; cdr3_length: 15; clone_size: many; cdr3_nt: TGCAGCGTTGAAGCTTATACCGGGACAGGCTATGGCTACACCTTC; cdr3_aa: CSVEAYTGTGYGYTF
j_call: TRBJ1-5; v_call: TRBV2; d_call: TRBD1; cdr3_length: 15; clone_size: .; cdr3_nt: TGTGCCAGCAGTGGGACAGGGGGCAAGGGGGGACCCCAGCATTTT; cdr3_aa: CASSGTGGKGGPQHF
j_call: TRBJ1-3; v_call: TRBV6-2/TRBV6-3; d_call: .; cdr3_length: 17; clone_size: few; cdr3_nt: TGTGCCAGCAGTTACTCTGCAATGGAGGGGTCTGGAAACACCATATATTTT; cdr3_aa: CASSYSAMEGSGNTIYF
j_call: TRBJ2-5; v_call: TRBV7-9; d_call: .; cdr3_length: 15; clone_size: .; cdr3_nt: TGTGCCAGCAGCTCGGACGGACAGAAACAAGAGACCCAGTACTTC; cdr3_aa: CASSSDGQKQETQYF
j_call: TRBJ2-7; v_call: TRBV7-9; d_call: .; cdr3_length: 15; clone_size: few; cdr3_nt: TGTGCCAGCAGCTCCTCTCCGGGGTTAAGGTACGAGCAGTACTTC; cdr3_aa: CASSSSPGLRYEQYF
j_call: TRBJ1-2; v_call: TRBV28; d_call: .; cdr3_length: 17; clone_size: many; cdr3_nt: TGTGCCAGCAGTTTTTCCGAGGCAGGGTTTTTGTCTTATGGCTACACCTTC; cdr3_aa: CASSFSEAGFLSYGYTF
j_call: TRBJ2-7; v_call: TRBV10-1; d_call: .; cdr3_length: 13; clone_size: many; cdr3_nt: TGCGCCAGCAGTGAAGGGGCCGACTACGAGCAGTACTTC; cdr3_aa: CASSEGADYEQYF
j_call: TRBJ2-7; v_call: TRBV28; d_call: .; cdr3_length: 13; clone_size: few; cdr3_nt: TGTGCCAGCAGCCCGCGGCCTAGTAACGAGCAGTACTTC; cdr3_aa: CASSPRPSNEQYF
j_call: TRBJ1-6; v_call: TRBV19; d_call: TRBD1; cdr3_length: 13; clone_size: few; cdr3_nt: TGTGCCAGTAGTGAGGACAGGGCATCACCCCTCCACTTT; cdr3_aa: CASSEDRASPLHF
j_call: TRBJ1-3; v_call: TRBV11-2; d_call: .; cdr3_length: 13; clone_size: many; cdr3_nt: TGTGCCAGCAGCTCGAGCTCTGGAAACACCATATATTTT; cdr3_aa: CASSSSSGNTIYF
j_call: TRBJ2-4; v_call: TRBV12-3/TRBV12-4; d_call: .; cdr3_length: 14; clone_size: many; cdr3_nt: TGTGCCAGCAGTTTGGGCCCCAGGGGTGGCATTCAGTACTTC; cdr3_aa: CASSLGPRGGIQYF